Listed below are T cell receptor beta chains from one sample, sequenced in a study of radiotherapy plus CTLA-4 blockade in lung cancer. TCRdb's table, derived via immunoSEQ multiplex PCR, lists solely in-frame clones and lacks some. The sample has about 83,000 clones, 60% to 85% seen once. Sequencing used peripheral blood, obtained from a patient treated with radiotherapy plus ipilimumab. These receptors were taken from a human donor with non-small cell lung cancer who had a partial response to radiotherapy plus ipilimumab. Some clones in this sample may be carry-over from other donors' samples. Each CDR3 is given without its conserved first and last residue.

TRBJ2-7,TRBV19,ASSTLAGGPYEQY
TRBJ1-1,TRBV30,AWSRSNTEAF
NA,TRBV29-1,SVVVYEQY
TRBJ1-1,TRBV7-9,ASSLGGTLNTEAF
TRBJ1-2,TRBV2,ASSHRGRGIGYT
TRBJ1-2,TRBV5-4,ASSSGDRNHGYT
TRBJ2-1,TRBV7-7,ASSLDPMGLASIREQF
TRBJ2-1,TRBV7-8,ASSARGGGYNEQF
TRBJ1-5,TRBV6-1,ASRRQGEEQPQH
TRBJ2-7,TRBV27,ASSLQRGQGLLQQY
TRBJ2-5,TRBV7-8,ASSAELQETQY
TRBJ1-2,TRBV28,ASSLWPPGSGYT
TRBJ2-5,TRBV4-2,ASSQGLARETQY
NA,TRBV7-3,ASSLEITGSSYEQY
TRBJ2-7,TRBV5-4,ASSPGLAGAWGEQY
TRBJ2-2,TRBV5-4,ASSGGQGQNTGELF
TRBJ1-2,TRBV15,ATSRSLEASRL
TRBJ2-2,TRBV19,ASSEDTFFGELF
TRBJ2-5,TRBV7-2,ASSFGKGETQY
TRBJ2-7,TRBV18,ASSPTRQEEY
TRBJ1-5,TRBV7-2,ASSRQPVGQPQH
TRBJ2-7,TRBV27,ASSLRQGSTYEQY
TRBJ1-1,TRBV9,ASSVDQLNTEAF
TRBJ2-5,TRBV7-2,ASSPGLAGGPKPY
TRBJ1-2,TRBV5-4,ASSFRTGGADGYT
TRBJ2-7,TRBV23-1,ASSQSSGGRIFYEQY
TRBJ1-6,TRBV7-2,ASSLLGRFESPLH
TRBJ2-6,TRBV2,ASRQQGASGANVLT
TRBJ2-4,TRBV27,ASRAGGGNIQY
TRBJ2-3,TRBV2,ASKPGGVSDTQY
TRBJ2-7,TRBV25-1,ASSWTSGRQY
TRBJ1-3,TRBV2,ASSPQGKPGNTIY
TRBJ2-1,TRBV28,ASWTSGGDEQF
TRBJ2-1,TRBV7-2,ASSLRRERQF
TRBJ1-4,TRBV28,ASSTRQGQEKLF
TRBJ1-1,TRBV4-1,ASSQEYKNTEAF
TRBJ2-3,TRBV7-2,ASSGSGSTDTQY
TRBJ1-2,TRBV21-1,ASSKVPQRKGAANYGYT
TRBJ1-3,TRBV5-1,ASSSTGSGNTIY
TRBJ2-2,TRBV2,ASRGTVNTGELF
TRBJ1-2,TRBV30,AKDRAPGYGYT
TRBJ2-7,TRBV7-2,ASSLDPGRSEQY
TRBJ2-5,TRBV28,ASSTRPGGETQY
TRBJ2-3,TRBV6-1,ASSESGVSTDTQY
TRBJ2-3,TRBV27,ASSLGPGLAGRDTQY
TRBJ1-1,TRBV10-3,AISERKETEAF
TRBJ2-2,TRBV19,ASSIWDSSTGELF
TRBJ1-3,TRBV7-9,ASSLEGAGGNTIY